Presented here are 18 T cell receptor beta chains from one specimen sequenced in a study of shared clonotypes between healthy human individuals. Clones were sequenced by immunoSEQ multiplex PCR, and TCRdb holds only the in-frame ones, with some missing. The sample has roughly 2,300,000 clones, approximately 90% seen once. The sequencing sample was made of naive CD4+ T cells from PBMCs. Subset of the sample: CD45RA+ positively selected. These receptors were taken from a young man in good health. Some clones in this sample may be carry-over from other donors' samples.

The chain links TRBV29-1 to TRBJ2-7; possible D gene TRBD1, 5 bases. V was pared by 8 bases and J by 0 bases, with 11 bases between. Germline-derived CDR1 and CDR2 are SQVTM and ANQGSEA. The CDR3 sequence is 12 residues long. The CDR3 protein is CSFGHGSYEQYF. Written as DNA, the CDR3 is TGCAGCTTCGGACACGGCTCCTACGAGCAGTACTTC.

This sequence joins TRBV10-2 and TRBJ1-4, with D possibly TRBD1 on 5 matching bases. This CDR3 region has 12 residues. Trimming removed 7 bases from V and 8 bases from J, with 11 bases in between. Germline-derived CDR1 and CDR2 are WSHSY and SAAADI. CDR3 sequence reads: CASTGDGEKLFF. The CDR3, as DNA: TGCGCCAGCACTGGGGACGGAGAAAAACTGTTTTTT.

This sequence joins TRBV9 and TRBJ2-7, with D possibly matching TRBD2 (5 bases). Trimming took off 0 bases at V and 5 bases at J, with 12 bases between the two ends. This CDR3 comprises 14 residues. Germline CDR1 SGDLS, CDR2 YYNGEE. As DNA, the CDR3 is TGTGCCAGCAGCGTAGAGGCTAGCAGCAACGAGCAGTACTTC. Amino acid sequence: CASSVEASSNEQYF.

This clone was observed once. The gene calls are TRBV28 and TRBJ2-5, with 10 bases lining up with TRBD2. J was trimmed by 5 bases and V by 6 bases; bases with no gene match: 6. Germline V gives CDR1 MDHEN, CDR2 SYDVKM. The CDR3 is 14 residues long. The CDR3, as DNA: TGTGCCAGCAGAGCGGGAGGGTTGGTGGAGACCCAGTACTTC. Its protein product is CASRAGGLVETQYF.

This chain links TRBV5-1 with TRBJ2-1, with 7 bases identical to TRBD2. Unmatched junction bases numbered 21, after V lost 4 bases and J lost 2 bases. This CDR3 comprises 20 residues. CDR1 and CDR2 (germline): SGHRS, YFSETQ. The CDR3 region is CASSDEGAGERGSPYNEQFF. CDR3 nucleotide sequence: TGCGCCAGCAGCGACGAAGGGGCGGGGGAGAGGGGTAGCCCCTACAATGAGCAGTTCTTC.

The V gene is TRBV29-1, the J gene TRBJ2-3; TRBD2 agrees at 8 bases. Trimming took 4 bases from V and 3 from J; bases not matched to a gene: 9. The germline CDR1 and CDR2 sequences are SQVTM and ANQGSEA. CDR3 length: 15 residues. The CDR3 sequence is CSVVGGAGETDTQYF. CDR3 in DNA: TGCAGCGTTGTAGGAGGAGCGGGAGAAACAGATACGCAGTATTTT.

The chain couples TRBV4-3 to TRBJ1-1; D gene ambiguous. Trimming removed 4 bases at V and 4 bases at J, with 16 bases between. There are 15 residues in the CDR3. Germline-derived CDR1 and CDR2 are LGHNA and YSLEER. The CDR3, as DNA: TGCGCCAGCAGCCCGGCCGGCGGGCGGGGCACTGAAGCTTTCTTT. It is translated as CASSPAGGRGTEAFF.

The chain joins TRBV19 to TRBJ2-5; 12 positions agree with TRBD2. CDR3 size: 16 residues. V shed 5 bases, J shed 5 bases, and the junction held 9 bases outside the gene matches. The germline V gene encodes CDR1 LNHDA and CDR2 SQIVND (reference sequence). This CDR3 reads CASSPWTSGVGETQYF. In DNA, the CDR3 is TGTGCCAGTAGTCCATGGACTAGCGGGGTTGGGGAGACCCAGTACTTC. Complete variable domain (other parts from reference TRBV19 and TRBJ2-5): DGGITQSPKYLFRKEGQNVTLSCEQNLNHDAMYWYRQDPGQGLRLIYYSQIVNDFQKGDIAEGYSVSREKKESFPLTVTSAQKNPTAFYLCASSPWTSGVGETQYFGPGTRLLVL.

The rearrangement joins TRBV20-1 to TRBJ2-3; D gene uncertain. The germline V and J ends were trimmed by 5 bases and 2 bases, with 5 bases remaining between them. CDR3 length equals 11 residues. From germline, CDR1 is DFQATT and CDR2 SNEGSKA (reference sequence). The CDR3 DNA is TGCAGTGCTGAACACACAGATACGCAGTATTTT. It specifies CSAEHTDTQYF.

CDR3 in DNA: TGTGCCAGCATAGACACGGTGGAAGAAAAACTGTTTTTT. Protein sequence: CASIDTVEEKLFF. The V and J genes are TRBV6-1 and TRBJ1-4; D gene uncertain. This CDR3 spans 13 amino acids. Germline CDR1 reads MNHNS; CDR2 reads SASEGT. V was shortened by 7 bases and J by 8 bases, with 14 bases between the two germline ends.

A remark on this clone: Other nucleotide sequences in the sample specify the same CDR3. The V and J genes are TRBV9 and TRBJ1-1; D remains unclear. Germline V gives CDR1 SGDLS, CDR2 YYNGEE. V dropped 0 bases and J dropped 4 bases, with 4 bases sitting between them. The CDR3 covers 12 residues. Here the CDR3 DNA reads TGTGCCAGCAGCGTAGCAGGCACTGAAGCTTTCTTT. Protein: CASSVAGTEAFF.

J is TRBJ1-2 and V is TRBV25-1; unclear D gene. The CDR3 is made up of 14 amino acids. Trimming removed 0 bases from V and 5 bases from J, with 10 bases in between. Germline CDR1 MGHDK, CDR2 SYGVNS. CDR3 region: CASSEYKSPYGYTF. The CDR3 region has the DNA TGTGCCAGCAGTGAATATAAGAGCCCTTATGGCTACACCTTC.

V is TRBV19 and J is TRBJ2-7; D unresolved. Trimming left V 5 bases short and J 6 bases short, with 14 bases between. CDR1 and CDR2 (germline): LNHDA, SQIVND (reference sequence). CDR3 length: 13 amino acids. CDR3 coding DNA: TGTGCCAGTAGTTCACTACTCGGGTTCGAGCAGTACTTC. Amino acid sequence: CASSSLLGFEQYF.

This clone was counted once. The chain combines TRBV7-9 with TRBJ2-7, with unresolved D. V was trimmed by 4 bases and J by 0 bases, leaving 4 bases between them. The length of the CDR3 is 12 residues. Germline CDR1 is SEHNR and CDR2 is FQNEAQ (reference sequence). The CDR3: CASSYVSYEQYF. In DNA, the CDR3 is TGTGCCAGCAGCTACGTCTCCTACGAGCAGTACTTC. Variable domain in full (rest from reference TRBV7-9 and TRBJ2-7): DTGVSQNPRHKITKRGQNVTFRCDPISEHNRLYWYRQTLGQGPEFLTYFQNEAQLEKSRLLSDRFSAERPKGSFSTLEIQRTEQGDSAMYLCASSYVSYEQYFGPGTRLTVT.

The gene calls are TRBV27 and TRBJ2-7; 9 bases are shared with TRBD2. Trimming cost V 6 bases and J 2 bases; bases outside gene matches: 11. CDR3 size: 16 residues. The germline CDR1 and CDR2 sequences are MNHEY and SMNVEV (reference sequence). The chain's CDR3 is CASRIRREGLPYEQYF. The CDR3 bases are TGTGCCAGCAGAATCCGGCGGGAGGGCCTCCCCTACGAGCAGTACTTC.

The V and J genes are TRBV11-2 and TRBJ1-2; D remains ambiguous. Germline V lookup: CDR1 SGHAT, CDR2 FQNNGV. Trimming stripped 5 bases from V and 2 bases from J, with 15 bases between. The CDR3 is 15 amino acids. The CDR3 sequence is CASSPYARGNYGYTF. The CDR3 coding sequence is TGTGCCAGCAGCCCTTACGCCCGGGGAAACTATGGCTACACCTTC.

This clone has just a few counts. The same CDR3 is also encoded by other DNA sequences in this sample. V is TRBV20-1 and J is TRBJ2-1; D ambiguous. Germline V gene data show CDR1 as DFQATT and CDR2 as SNEGSKA (reference sequence). The V end lost 6 bases, the J end lost 0 bases, and 3 bases lay between the germline ends. The CDR3 spans 11 residues. DNA for the CDR3: TGCAGTGCCAGCTCCTACAATGAGCAGTTCTTC. Amino acid sequence: CSASSYNEQFF.

V is TRBV5-4 and J is TRBJ1-1, with D possibly matching TRBD1 (5 bases). The V end lost 2 bases, the J end lost 5 bases, and 10 bases lay between the germline ends. The CDR3 extends over 13 amino acids. Per germline, CDR1 SGHNT and CDR2 YYREEE (reference sequence). This CDR3 reads CASSFLGGTEAFF. As DNA, the CDR3 is TGTGCCAGCAGCTTCCTCGGGGGAACTGAAGCTTTCTTT. The full variable domain, in which reference TRBV5-4 and TRBJ1-1 provide the parts outside the CDR3, is ETGVTQSPTHLIKTRGQQVTLRCSSQSGHNTVSWYQQALGQGPQFIFQYYREEENGRGNFPPRFSGLQFPNYSSELNVNALELDDSALYLCASSFLGGTEAFFGQGTRLTVV.